The T cell receptor (beta chain) described here comes from a study of T cell responses to AZD1222 COVID-19 vaccine. This clone is a singleton in its sample. The target antigen is unknown. This CDR3 has 14 residues. Trimming at V came to 3 bases and at J to 4 bases, leaving 2 bases not matched to a gene. The germline V gene encodes CDR1 KGHSH and CDR2 LQKENI. The repertoire was sequenced with immunoSEQ multiplex PCR; TCRdb's copy has only in-frame clones and lacks some. This sample carries approximately 99,000 clones, more than 70% of them seen once, and the ten largest clones take around 3.2%. Regarding the study as a whole: Only after the peak T cell response were repertoires sampled.

The sequencing used peripheral blood, collected on day 0 of AZD1222 vaccination. The receptor was derived from an adult in good health. This chain connects TRBV18 to TRBJ1-3; 8 nucleotides match TRBD1. For the CDR3, the DNA is TGTGCCAGCTCACCGACAGGGGACGGAAACACCATATATTTT. This sequence encodes CASSPTGDGNTIYF. Full variable domain (outside the CDR3, taken from reference TRBV18 and TRBJ1-3): NAGVMQNPRHLVRRRGQEARLRCSPMKGHSHVYWYRQLPEEGLKFMVYLQKENIIDESGMPKERFSAEFPKEGPSILRIQQVVRGDSAAYFCASSPTGDGNTIYFGEGSWLTVV.